These 7 T cell receptor beta chains originate from one sample sequenced in a study of human T cells and chemical hapten exposure. TCRdb reprocessed the RACE reads via MiXCR and lists one record per CDR3 protein. The sample lists about 42,000 distinct CDR3 sequences; 8.5% to 10% were seen once. Time point specified: patch test 2, 6 weeks after DPC sensitization. Described treatment: therapeutic diphenylcyclopropenone sensitization with weekly scalp DPC. Someone pulled total RNA out of unfractionated whole blood. Sequencing was performed on whole blood, taken in connection with sensitization to the hapten diphenylcyclopropenone (DPC). Source of these receptors: a woman in her 30s with alopecia areata. Some clones in this sample may be carry-over from other donors' samples.

This clonotype was observed at least ten times. This chain connects TRBV7-9 to TRBJ1-1; TRBD1 is a possible D gene (5 bases). V was pared by 5 bases and J by 6 bases, with 13 bases between. The germline V gene encodes CDR1 SEHNR and CDR2 FQNEAQ (reference sequence). The CDR3 runs 13 residues. CDR3 nucleotide sequence: TGTGCCAGCAGCGCCCCTCGAGGGGCTGAAGCTTTCTTT. As protein: CASSAPRGAEAFF.

This clonotype was picked up many times. The chain couples TRBV12-3 or TRBV12-4 to TRBJ2-1; the match to TRBD1 covers 8 bases. V dropped 7 bases and J dropped 7; count of bases not matched to a gene: 15. The CDR3 extends over 16 amino acids. DNA of the CDR3: TGTGCCAGCATCCCTACGCAGGGGGCACCACCGAATGAGCAGTTCTTC. It specifies CASIPTQGAPPNEQFF.

There are a few counts of this clonotype. This chain joins TRBV12-3 or TRBV12-4 and TRBJ1-4; tentatively, D is TRBD1 (5 bases). This CDR3 has 14 residues. V shed 5 bases and J shed 5 bases, with 12 bases lying between them. The CDR3 DNA is TGTGCCAGCAGTCAATGGGGCCTGAATGAAAAACTGTTTTTT. It specifies CASSQWGLNEKLFF.

The table lists this clonotype with a count of one. A much larger clone lies one base from this, so it may be a read error. This sequence joins TRBV7-3 and TRBJ2-3; no reliable D call. The germline CDR1 and CDR2 sequences are SGHTA and FQGTGA. The CDR3 totals 12 residues. V was cut by 1 base and J by 6 bases, with 5 bases left in between. As DNA, the CDR3 is TGTGCCAGCAGCTTAAGATACGATACGCAGTATTTT. The encoded protein is CASSLRYDTQYF. The variable domain in full, completed from reference TRBV7-3 and TRBJ2-3, reads GAGVSQTPSNKVTEKGKYVELRCDPISGHTALYWYRQSLGQGPEFLIYFQGTGAADDSGLPNDRFFAVRPEGSVSTLKIQRTERGDSAVYLCASSLRYDTQYFGPGTRLTVL.

The chain carries TRBV3-1 and TRBJ2-7; D is uncertain. The CDR3 is 15 amino acids. V shed 1 base and J shed 0 bases, with 10 bases lying between them. Germline V lookup: CDR1 LGHDT, CDR2 YNNKEL (reference sequence). The CDR3 nucleotides read TGTGCCAGCAGCCAAGCTCATACGAGCTCCTACGAGCAGTACTTC. Translating gives CASSQAHTSSYEQYF.

Ten or more counts support this clonotype. The chain links TRBV7-3 to TRBJ1-1; tentatively, D is TRBD1 (5 bases). The germline gives CDR1 SGHTA, CDR2 FQGTGA. V was shortened by 4 bases and J by 5 bases, with 11 bases between the two germline ends. The CDR3 consists of 13 residues. CDR3 amino acids: CASSWDGGTEAFF. The CDR3 DNA is TGTGCCAGCAGCTGGGACGGAGGAACTGAAGCTTTCTTT.

The rearrangement uses TRBV19 and TRBJ2-5; 12 bases map to TRBD2. The CDR3 spans 15 residues. V trimming: 4 bases; J trimming: 5 bases; junction bases outside the gene matches: 5. Germline lookup yields CDR1 LNHDA and CDR2 SQIVND (reference sequence). CDR3 DNA sequence: TGTGCCAGTAGTACCCTAGCGGGGGGGCTGGAGACCCAGTACTTC. Translation: CASSTLAGGLETQYF.